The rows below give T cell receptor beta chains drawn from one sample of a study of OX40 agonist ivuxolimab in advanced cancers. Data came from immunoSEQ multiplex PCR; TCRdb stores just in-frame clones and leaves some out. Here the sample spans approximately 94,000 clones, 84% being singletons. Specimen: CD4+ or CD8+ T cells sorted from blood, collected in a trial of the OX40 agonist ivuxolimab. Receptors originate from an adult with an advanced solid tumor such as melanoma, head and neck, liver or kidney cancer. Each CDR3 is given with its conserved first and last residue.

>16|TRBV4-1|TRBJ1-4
CASSQRRTEGIEKLFF
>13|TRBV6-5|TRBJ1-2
CASSTGQNYGYTF
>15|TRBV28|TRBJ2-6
CASSLSGSGANVLTF
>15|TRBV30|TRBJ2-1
CAWTTGLSLYNEQFF
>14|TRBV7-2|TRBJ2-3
CASSTLVLVDTQYF
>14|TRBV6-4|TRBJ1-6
CASSASPGNSPLHF
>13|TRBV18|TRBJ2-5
CASSPLPQETQYF
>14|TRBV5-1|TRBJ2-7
CASRRGPDPYEQYF
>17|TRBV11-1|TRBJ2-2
CASSLRSFGYGAGELFF
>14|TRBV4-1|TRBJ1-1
CASSRTGLNTEAFF
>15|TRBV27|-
CASSLQGPFSYEQYF
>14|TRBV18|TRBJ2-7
CASSMGRESYEQYF
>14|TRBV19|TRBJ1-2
CASSKGQRNYGYTF
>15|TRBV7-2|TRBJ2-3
CASSPQRGYTDTQYF
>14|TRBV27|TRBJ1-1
CASTALEGWGQAFF
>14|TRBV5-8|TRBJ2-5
CASSFQTVWETQYF